The 25 T cell receptor beta chains below come from one sample, sequenced in a study of blood T cell repertoires in COVID-19. Produced via immunoSEQ multiplex PCR; TCRdb's table is partial and in-frame only. The sample lists some 150,000 clones; 84% were seen once. The sequenced material came from peripheral blood. The receptors were gathered from a man in his 70s with acute or convalescent COVID-19.

This chain uses TRBV4-1 with TRBJ2-3; a possible D gene is TRBD2 (5 bases). The CDR3 is made up of 16 amino acids. Per germline, CDR1 MGHRA and CDR2 YSYEKL. V lost 3 bases and J 0 bases, leaving 13 bases between the germline ends. DNA of the CDR3: TGCGCCAGCAGCCACCCAGCGGTAACTAGCACAGATACGCAGTATTTT. It codes for CASSHPAVTSTDTQYF.

This rearrangement joins TRBV6-1 to TRBJ2-7, with unresolved D. This CDR3 is built from 13 residues. V lost 3 bases and J lost 3, with 9 bases in between. Germline V CDR1 and CDR2: MNHNS, SASEGT. The CDR3, as DNA: TGTGCCAGCAGTGAGGCCCAACGCTACGAGCAGTACTTC. Its protein product is CASSEAQRYEQYF.

The chain recombines TRBV10-3 with TRBJ2-7, with 7 positions matching TRBD1. Germline assignment: CDR1 ENHRY and CDR2 SYGVKD. This CDR3 has 15 amino acids. The V gene end was trimmed by 4 bases and the J gene end by 4 bases; junction bases not matched to a gene: 10. CDR3 sequence reads: CAISARQGRKYEQYF. DNA for the CDR3: TGTGCCATCAGTGCCAGACAGGGCCGAAAATACGAGCAGTACTTC.

The chain is built from TRBV15 and TRBJ2-5; TRBD2 matches at 7 bases. The J segment lost 7 bases and the V segment lost 1 base, leaving 9 bases of the junction unmatched. Germline assignment: CDR1 LNHNV and CDR2 YYDKDF (reference sequence). The CDR3 is made up of 15 amino acids. The CDR3 is CATSRGGGPAGTQYF. The CDR3 bases are TGTGCCACCAGCAGAGGGGGGGGTCCTGCAGGGACCCAGTACTTC.

This rearrangement joins TRBV7-2 to TRBJ2-3, with 9 bases lining up with TRBD2. J gave up 3 bases and V 1 base, and 8 bases lay outside the gene matches. Germline V gives CDR1 SGHTA, CDR2 FQGNSA. There are 17 residues in the CDR3. This CDR3 is CASSLVGVAGATDTQYF. For the CDR3, the DNA is TGTGCCAGCAGCTTAGTGGGAGTAGCGGGGGCAACAGATACGCAGTATTTT.

The V call is TRBV2, the J call TRBJ2-2; weak D call: TRBD2 (5 bases). This CDR3 comprises 17 residues. The V gene's germline CDR1 is SNHLY and CDR2 FYNNEI. V lost 8 bases and J lost 2, with 21 bases in between. CDR3 DNA sequence: TGTGCCAGCTTACGCCCGAAGGGCGGGTTCAACACCGGGGAGCTGTTTTTT. Protein sequence: CASLRPKGGFNTGELFF.

The chain uses TRBV7-2 and TRBJ2-3; 7 bases line up with TRBD2. The trim removed 2 bases at V and 1 base at J, leaving 6 bases unmatched. The CDR3 runs to 16 residues. Germline CDR1 is SGHTA and CDR2 is FQGNSA. This chain's CDR3 is CASSLSSGPRTDTQYF. The CDR3 DNA reads as TGTGCCAGCAGCTTAAGTAGCGGGCCCCGCACAGATACGCAGTATTTT.

The J gene is TRBJ1-2, the V gene TRBV7-2; 11 positions match TRBD1. The germline gives CDR1 SGHTA, CDR2 FQGNSA. This CDR3 has 16 amino acids. The junction had 6 bases not matched to a gene; V was cut back by 2 bases and J by 4 bases. CDR3 loop: CASSLTGTGGTYGYTF. CDR3 nucleotides: TGTGCCAGCAGCTTAACAGGGACAGGGGGAACCTATGGCTACACCTTC.

This clone was seen a single time. The same CDR3 can be traced to other DNA sequences in this sample. J is TRBJ1-1 and V is TRBV7-3; TRBD1 is a possible D gene (5 bases). The CDR3 has 13 residues. Germline-derived CDR1 and CDR2 are SGHTA and FQGTGA. V was pared by 4 bases and J by 1 base, with 7 bases between. The CDR3 DNA is TGTGCCAGCAGCTCAGACAGGAACACTGAAGCTTTCTTT. Translating it yields CASSSDRNTEAFF.

In its sample, this clone was seen a few times. The chain carries TRBV28 and TRBJ1-6; D gene ambiguous. Germline V gene data show CDR1 as MDHEN and CDR2 as SYDVKM. Trimming removed 7 bases from V and 0 bases from J, with 10 bases in between. The CDR3 consists of 15 residues. The CDR3 loop reads CASMGGSSYNSPLHF. The CDR3 coding sequence is TGTGCCAGCATGGGAGGGAGCTCCTATAATTCACCCCTCCACTTT. The variable domain in full, with the rest retrieved from reference TRBV28 and TRBJ1-6, is DVKVTQSSRYLVKRTGEKVFLECVQDMDHENMFWYRQDPGLGLRLIYFSYDVKMKEKGDIPEGYSVSREKKERFSLILESASTNQTSMYLCASMGGSSYNSPLHFGNGTRLTVT.

The gene calls are TRBV12-5 and TRBJ1-1; 10 bases map to TRBD1. The junction had 5 bases not matched to a gene; V was cut back by 6 bases and J by 4 bases. From germline, CDR1 is LGHNT and CDR2 FRNRAP. The CDR3 contains 14 residues. CDR3 in amino acids: CASGGDRGGTEAFF. CDR3 sequence (DNA): TGTGCTAGTGGCGGGGACAGGGGTGGCACTGAAGCTTTCTTT.

This chain connects TRBV7-3 to TRBJ1-2; tentative D call: TRBD1 (5 bases). CDR1 and CDR2 from the germline V gene are SGHTA and FQGTGA. Trimming removed 5 bases from V and 4 bases from J, with 38 bases in between. CDR3 size: 22 residues. CDR3 coding DNA: TGTGCCAGCAGCCCAGCTACCGGCGGGCGGGGGGGAACAGTGTCGTCTGGCTATGGCTACACCTTC. Encoded protein: CASSPATGGRGGTVSSGYGYTF.

The genes are TRBV12-3 or TRBV12-4 and TRBJ1-2; perhaps TRBD1 as D (5 bases). The CDR3 runs 12 residues. Between the trimmed V and J ends, which lost 3 bases and 8 bases, there was a span of 10 bases. The CDR3 spells CASSFARTGYTF. As DNA, the CDR3 is TGTGCCAGCAGTTTCGCCAGGACAGGCTACACCTTC.

This clone occurred once. The chain joins TRBV19 to TRBJ2-2; possible D gene TRBD2, 5 bases. The CDR3 is made up of 16 amino acids. CDR1 is LNHDA, CDR2 SQIVND, per germline (reference sequence). With 10 bases removed from V and 0 bases from J, the gap between germline ends came to 18 bases. CDR3 in amino acids: CATTPGWPPNTGELFF. CDR3 coding DNA: TGTGCCACCACCCCGGGGTGGCCCCCGAACACCGGGGAGCTGTTTTTT.

The chain couples TRBV11-2 to TRBJ1-4, with D perhaps TRBD1 (5 bases). The V gene lost 4 bases and the J gene lost 6 bases, with 12 bases spanning the gap. There are 14 residues in the CDR3. The V gene's germline CDR1 is SGHAT and CDR2 FQNNGV. The CDR3: CASSSDSVDEKLFF. As DNA, the CDR3 is TGTGCCAGCAGCTCAGACAGCGTCGATGAAAAACTGTTTTTT.

This clone was recorded a few times. The chain uses TRBV3-1 (or the pseudogene TRBV3-2) and TRBJ2-5; TRBD2 agrees at 8 bases. CDR3 length: 13 amino acids. V lost 4 bases and J lost 4; bases outside the gene matches: 2. In germline, CDR1 is LGHDT, CDR2 YNNKEL (reference sequence). CDR3 amino acids: CASSLRGGETQYF. The CDR3 DNA reads TGTGCCAGCAGCCTTCGGGGGGGAGAGACCCAGTACTTC.

The CDR3 coding sequence is TGTGCCAGCAGTCCTGACAGGGGGGTTTGGGGCTACACCTTC. Amino acid sequence: CASSPDRGVWGYTF. V and J are TRBV2 and TRBJ1-2; 9 nucleotides align to TRBD1. The germline V gene has CDR1 SNHLY and CDR2 FYNNEI. V shed 5 bases, J shed 8 bases, and the junction held 9 bases outside the gene matches. The CDR3 is 14 residues long.

The CDR3 here is CASTFQRGTSEQFF. The DNA for the CDR3 is TGTGCCAGCACCTTTCAGCGGGGGACAAGTGAGCAGTTCTTC. The rearrangement links TRBV7-2 to TRBJ2-1; 8 positions agree with TRBD2. After removal of 7 bases from V and 9 bases from J, the junction contained 11 bases not matched to a gene. CDR1 is SGHTA, CDR2 FQGNSA, per germline. The CDR3 has 14 amino acids.

This chain links TRBV28 with TRBJ2-2; 9 bases match TRBD1. Germline V gene data show CDR1 as MDHEN and CDR2 as SYDVKM. Trimming removed 5 bases from V and 4 bases from J; junction bases left unmatched: 8. The CDR3 has 16 amino acids. The CDR3 nucleotides read TGTGCCAGCAGTCCCAGGACAGGGGTTAGCACCGGGGAGCTGTTTTTT. Translating it yields CASSPRTGVSTGELFF. The full variable domain, its missing parts supplied by reference TRBV28 and TRBJ2-2, is DVKVTQSSRYLVKRTGEKVFLECVQDMDHENMFWYRQDPGLGLRLIYFSYDVKMKEKGDIPEGYSVSREKKERFSLILESASTNQTSMYLCASSPRTGVSTGELFFGEGSRLTVL.

CDR3 nucleotides: TGTGCCAGCCGGGAGGGCCAAACCGGGGAGCTGTTTTTT. Its translation: CASREGQTGELFF. The chain has TRBV5-4 and TRBJ2-2; 8 nucleotides agree with TRBD2. CDR3 size: 13 residues. V gave up 7 bases and J gave up 5 bases; unmatched junction bases: 4. From germline, CDR1 is SGHNT and CDR2 YYREEE (reference sequence). Full variable domain (outside the CDR3, taken from reference TRBV5-4 and TRBJ2-2): ETGVTQSPTHLIKTRGQQVTLRCSSQSGHNTVSWYQQALGQGPQFIFQYYREEENGRGNFPPRFSGLQFPNYSSELNVNALELDDSALYLCASREGQTGELFFGEGSRLTVL.

This clone was seen a single time. The chain combines TRBV6-6 with TRBJ2-1; D gene ambiguous. Per germline, CDR1 MNHNY and CDR2 SVGAGI (reference sequence). The length of the CDR3 is 14 residues. The ends were cut back, 0 bases at V and 6 bases at J, with 9 bases in the middle. This CDR3 is CASSYSGSRNEQFF. CDR3 DNA: TGTGCCAGCAGTTACTCTGGTAGCCGCAATGAGCAGTTCTTC.

CDR3 amino acids: CAITANADSPLHF. CDR3 nucleotide sequence: TGTGCCATCACAGCCAATGCGGATTCACCCCTCCACTTT. The chain has TRBV10-3 and TRBJ1-6, with unresolved D. The V end lost 7 bases, the J end lost 8 bases, and 12 bases lay between the germline ends. This CDR3 comprises 13 residues. Germline V lookup: CDR1 ENHRY, CDR2 SYGVKD.

The chain has TRBV19 and TRBJ2-6; D uncertain. CDR1 and CDR2 from the germline V gene are LNHDA and SQIVND (reference sequence). Trimming removed 6 bases from V and 0 bases from J, with 12 bases in between. This CDR3 contains 16 residues. CDR3 sequence: CASRVEGDSGANVLTF. The CDR3 DNA sequence: TGTGCCAGTAGAGTAGAAGGAGACTCTGGGGCCAACGTCCTGACTTTC.

The V gene is TRBV7-3, the J gene TRBJ1-1; 9 bases line up with TRBD1. The V gene's germline CDR1 is SGHTA and CDR2 FQGTGA. CDR3 length: 16 residues. V lost 4 bases to trimming and J lost 0 bases; unmatched junction nucleotides: 6. The DNA for the CDR3 is TGTGCCAGCAGCTCCGGGACAGGGAGGGTGAACACTGAAGCTTTCTTT. This codes for CASSSGTGRVNTEAFF.

This chain uses TRBV2 with TRBJ1-3, with 9 bases aligning to TRBD1. The CDR3 spans 17 residues. CDR1 SNHLY and CDR2 FYNNEI come from the germline V gene. The V and J ends lost 7 bases and 3 bases, in that order; junction bases with no gene match: 13. CDR3 region: CASNEIWGTGRGNTIYF. Written as DNA, the CDR3 is TGTGCCAGCAACGAAATTTGGGGGACAGGGCGTGGAAACACCATATATTTT.